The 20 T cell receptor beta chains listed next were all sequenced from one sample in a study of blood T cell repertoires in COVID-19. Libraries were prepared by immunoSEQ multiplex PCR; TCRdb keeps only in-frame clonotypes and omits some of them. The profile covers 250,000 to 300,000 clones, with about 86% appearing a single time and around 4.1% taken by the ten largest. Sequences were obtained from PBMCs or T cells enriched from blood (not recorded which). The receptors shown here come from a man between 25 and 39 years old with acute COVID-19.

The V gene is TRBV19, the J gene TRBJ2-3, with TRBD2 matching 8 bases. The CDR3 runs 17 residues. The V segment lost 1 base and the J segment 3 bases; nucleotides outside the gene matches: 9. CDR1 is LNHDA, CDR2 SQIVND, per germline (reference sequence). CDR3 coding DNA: TGTGCCAGTAGTATAGCCCGACTAGCGCGAGGGACAGATACGCAGTATTTT. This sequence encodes CASSIARLARGTDTQYF.

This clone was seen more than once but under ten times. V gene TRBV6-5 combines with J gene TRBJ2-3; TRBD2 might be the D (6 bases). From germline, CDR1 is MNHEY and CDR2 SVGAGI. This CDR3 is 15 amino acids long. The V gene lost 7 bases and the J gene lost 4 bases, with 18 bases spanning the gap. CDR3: CASTRGSGRADTQYF. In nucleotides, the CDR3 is TGTGCCAGCACCCGGGGTAGCGGCAGAGCAGATACGCAGTATTTT.

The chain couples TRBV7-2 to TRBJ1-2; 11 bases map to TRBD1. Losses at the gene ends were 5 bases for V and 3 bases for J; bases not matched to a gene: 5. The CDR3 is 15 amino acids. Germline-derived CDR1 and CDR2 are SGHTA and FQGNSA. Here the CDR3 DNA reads TGTGCCAGCAGCCTGCGGGACAGGGGGGACTATGGCTACACCTTC. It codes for CASSLRDRGDYGYTF.

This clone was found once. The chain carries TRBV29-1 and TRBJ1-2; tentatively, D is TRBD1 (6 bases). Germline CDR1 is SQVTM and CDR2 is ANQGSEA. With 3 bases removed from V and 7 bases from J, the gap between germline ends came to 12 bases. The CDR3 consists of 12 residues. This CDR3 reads CSVEAGVAGYTF. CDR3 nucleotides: TGCAGCGTTGAGGCAGGGGTGGCTGGCTACACCTTC.

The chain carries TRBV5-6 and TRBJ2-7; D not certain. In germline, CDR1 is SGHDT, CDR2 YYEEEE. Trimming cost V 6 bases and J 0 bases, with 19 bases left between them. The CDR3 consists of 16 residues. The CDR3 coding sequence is TGTGCCAGCATGGTTTTTTCAGGATCCGACTCCTACGAGCAGTACGTC. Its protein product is CASMVFSGSDSYEQYV.

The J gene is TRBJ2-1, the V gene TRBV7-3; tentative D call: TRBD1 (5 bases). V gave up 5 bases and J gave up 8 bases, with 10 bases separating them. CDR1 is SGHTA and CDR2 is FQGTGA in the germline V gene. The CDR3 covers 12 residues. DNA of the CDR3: TGTGCCAGCAGCCCAGGGATCCATGAGCAGTTCTTC. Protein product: CASSPGIHEQFF.

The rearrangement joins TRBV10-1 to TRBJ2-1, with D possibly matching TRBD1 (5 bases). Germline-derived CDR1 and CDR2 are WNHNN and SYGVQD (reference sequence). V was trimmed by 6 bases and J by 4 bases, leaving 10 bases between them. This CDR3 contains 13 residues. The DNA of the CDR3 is TGCGCCAGCAGCATTGACAGTTACAATGAGCAGTTCTTC. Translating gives CASSIDSYNEQFF.

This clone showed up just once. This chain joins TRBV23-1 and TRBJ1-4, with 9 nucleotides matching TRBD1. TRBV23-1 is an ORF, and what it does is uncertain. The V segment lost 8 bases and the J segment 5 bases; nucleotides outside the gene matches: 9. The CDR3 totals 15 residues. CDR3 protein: CASVLDRGGNEKLFF. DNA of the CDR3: TGCGCCAGCGTATTGGACAGGGGCGGGAATGAAAAACTGTTTTTT.

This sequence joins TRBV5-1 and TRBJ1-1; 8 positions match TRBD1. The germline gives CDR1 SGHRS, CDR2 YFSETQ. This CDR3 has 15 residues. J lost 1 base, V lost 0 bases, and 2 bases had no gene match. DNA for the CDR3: TGCGCCAGCAGCTTGGTGGGACAGGAGAACACTGAAGCTTTCTTT. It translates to CASSLVGQENTEAFF.

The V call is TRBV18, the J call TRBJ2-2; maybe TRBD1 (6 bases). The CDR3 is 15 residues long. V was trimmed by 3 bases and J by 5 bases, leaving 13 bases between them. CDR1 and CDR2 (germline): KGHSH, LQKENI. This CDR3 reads CASSPSRGLTGELFF. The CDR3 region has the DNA TGTGCCAGCTCACCCTCCAGGGGCTTAACCGGGGAGCTGTTTTTT.

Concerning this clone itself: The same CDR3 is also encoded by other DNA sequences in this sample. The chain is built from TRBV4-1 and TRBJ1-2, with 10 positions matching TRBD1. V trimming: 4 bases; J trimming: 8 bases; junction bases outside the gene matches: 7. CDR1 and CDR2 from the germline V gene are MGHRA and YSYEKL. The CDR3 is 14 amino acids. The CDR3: CASSLRQGAPGYTF. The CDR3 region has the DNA TGCGCCAGCAGCCTTCGACAGGGGGCGCCGGGCTACACCTTC.

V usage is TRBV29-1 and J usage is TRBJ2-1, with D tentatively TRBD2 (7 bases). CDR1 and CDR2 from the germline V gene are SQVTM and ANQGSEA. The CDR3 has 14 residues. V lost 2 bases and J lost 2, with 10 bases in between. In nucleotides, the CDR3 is TGCAGCGTTGAAAGGCGGGGGCCCTACAATGAGCAGTTCTTC. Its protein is CSVERRGPYNEQFF.

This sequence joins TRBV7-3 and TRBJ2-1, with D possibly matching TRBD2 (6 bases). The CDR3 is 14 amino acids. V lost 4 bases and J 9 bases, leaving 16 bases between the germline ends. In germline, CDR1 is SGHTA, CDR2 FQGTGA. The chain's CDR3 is CASSSGLSSGEQFF. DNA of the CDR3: TGTGCCAGCAGCTCGGGACTGTCATCGGGTGAGCAGTTCTTC. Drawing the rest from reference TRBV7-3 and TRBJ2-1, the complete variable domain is GAGVSQTPSNKVTEKGKYVELRCDPISGHTALYWYRQSLGQGPEFLIYFQGTGAADDSGLPNDRFFAVRPEGSVSTLKIQRTERGDSAVYLCASSSGLSSGEQFFGPGTRLTVL.

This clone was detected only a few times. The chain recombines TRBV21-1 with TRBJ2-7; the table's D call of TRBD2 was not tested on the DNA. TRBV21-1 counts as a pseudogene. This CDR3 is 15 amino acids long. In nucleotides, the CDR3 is TGTGCCAGCAGCTCCTCCCCGGGACTGACCTACGAGCAGTACGTC. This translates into CASSSSPGLTYEQYV.

The CDR3: CASSFGLAGLGEQFF. CDR3 sequence (DNA): TGCGCCAGCAGCTTTGGGCTAGCGGGGCTGGGGGAGCAGTTCTTC. The rearrangement uses TRBV5-1 and TRBJ2-1, with 9 bases matching TRBD2. CDR1 is SGHRS, CDR2 YFSETQ, per germline. CDR3 length: 15 amino acids. V lost 2 bases to trimming and J lost 10 bases; unmatched junction nucleotides: 10.

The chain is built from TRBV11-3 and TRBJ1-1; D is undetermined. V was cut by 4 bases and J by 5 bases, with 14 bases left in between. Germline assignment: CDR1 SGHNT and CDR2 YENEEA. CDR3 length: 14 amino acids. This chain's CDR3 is CASSSTLTGTEAFF. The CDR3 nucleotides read TGTGCCAGCAGCTCAACACTGACTGGGACTGAAGCTTTCTTT.

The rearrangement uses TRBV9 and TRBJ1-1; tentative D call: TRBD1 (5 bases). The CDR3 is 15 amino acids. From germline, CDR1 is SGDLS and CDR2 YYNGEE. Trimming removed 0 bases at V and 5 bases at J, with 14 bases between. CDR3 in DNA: TGTGCCAGCAGCGTAGGGGAGGGGCGCTGGACTGAAGCTTTCTTT. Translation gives CASSVGEGRWTEAFF. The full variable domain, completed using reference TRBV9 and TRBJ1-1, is DSGVTQTPKHLITATGQRVTLRCSPRSGDLSVYWYQQSLDQGLQFLIQYYNGEERAKGNILERFSAQQFPDLHSELNLSSLELGDSALYFCASSVGEGRWTEAFFGQGTRLTVV.

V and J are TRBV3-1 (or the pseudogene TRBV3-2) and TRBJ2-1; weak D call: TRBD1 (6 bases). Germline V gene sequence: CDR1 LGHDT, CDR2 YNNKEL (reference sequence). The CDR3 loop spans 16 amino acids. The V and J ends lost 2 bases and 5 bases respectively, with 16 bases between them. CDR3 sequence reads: CASSQYLRTENNEQFF. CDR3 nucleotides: TGTGCCAGCAGCCAATACCTAAGGACAGAAAACAATGAGCAGTTCTTC.

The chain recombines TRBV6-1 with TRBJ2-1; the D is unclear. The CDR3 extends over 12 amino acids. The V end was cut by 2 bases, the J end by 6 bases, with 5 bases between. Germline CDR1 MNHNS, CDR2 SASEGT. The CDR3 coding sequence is TGTGCCAGCAGTGAACCAGTCAATGAGCAGTTCTTC. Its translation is CASSEPVNEQFF.

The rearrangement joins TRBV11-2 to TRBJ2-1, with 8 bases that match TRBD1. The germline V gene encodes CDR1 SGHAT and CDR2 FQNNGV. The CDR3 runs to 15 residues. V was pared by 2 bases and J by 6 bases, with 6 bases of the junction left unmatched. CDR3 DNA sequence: TGTGCCAGCAGCTTATCAAGGGGACAGGTCAATGAGCAGTTCTTC. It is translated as CASSLSRGQVNEQFF.